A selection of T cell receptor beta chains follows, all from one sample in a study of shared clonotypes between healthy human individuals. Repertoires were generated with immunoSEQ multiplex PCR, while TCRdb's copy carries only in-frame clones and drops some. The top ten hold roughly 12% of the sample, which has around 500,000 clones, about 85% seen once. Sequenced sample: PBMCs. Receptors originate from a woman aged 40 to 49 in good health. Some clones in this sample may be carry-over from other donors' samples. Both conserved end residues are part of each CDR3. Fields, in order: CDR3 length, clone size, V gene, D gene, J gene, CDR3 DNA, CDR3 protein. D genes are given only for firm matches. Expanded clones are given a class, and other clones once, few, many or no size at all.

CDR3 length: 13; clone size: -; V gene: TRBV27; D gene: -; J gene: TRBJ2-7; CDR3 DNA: TGTGCCAGCAGCCCGGGACATATCTACGAGCAGTACTTC; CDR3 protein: CASSPGHIYEQYF
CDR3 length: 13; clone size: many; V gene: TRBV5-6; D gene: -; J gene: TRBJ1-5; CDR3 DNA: TGTGCCAGCAGCTTGGGTACCAATCAGCCCCAGCATTTT; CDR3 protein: CASSLGTNQPQHF
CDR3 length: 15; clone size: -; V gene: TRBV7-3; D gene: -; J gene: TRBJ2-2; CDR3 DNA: TGTGCCAGCAGCCCCAGTGGGGACGGCACCGGGGAGCTGTTTTTT; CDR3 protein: CASSPSGDGTGELFF
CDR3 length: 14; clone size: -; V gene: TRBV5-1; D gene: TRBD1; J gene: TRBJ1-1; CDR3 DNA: TGCGCCAGCAGCCTGACAGGGGGTGTCACTGAAGCTTTCTTT; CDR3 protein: CASSLTGGVTEAFF
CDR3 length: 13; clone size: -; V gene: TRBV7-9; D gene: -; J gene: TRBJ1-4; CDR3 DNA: TGTGCCAGCAGCTTAAGGTACAATGAAAAACTGTTTTTT; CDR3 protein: CASSLRYNEKLFF
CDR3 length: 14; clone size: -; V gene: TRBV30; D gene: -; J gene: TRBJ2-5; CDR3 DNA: TGTGCCTGGAGTGTGGCGACAATCCAAGAGACCCAGTACTTC; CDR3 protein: CAWSVATIQETQYF
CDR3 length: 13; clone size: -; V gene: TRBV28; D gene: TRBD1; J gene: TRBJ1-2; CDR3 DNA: TGTGCCAGCAGTTTGGACAGGGTTGTTGGCTACACCTTC; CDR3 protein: CASSLDRVVGYTF
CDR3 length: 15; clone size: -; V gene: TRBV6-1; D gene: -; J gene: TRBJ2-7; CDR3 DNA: TGTGCCAGCAGTGATTCGGGGGGCCTGGCCTACGAGCAGTACTTC; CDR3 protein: CASSDSGGLAYEQYF
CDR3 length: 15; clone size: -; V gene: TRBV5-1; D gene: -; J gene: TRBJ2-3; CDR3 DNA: TGCGCCAGCGCCGCGCAGCCTACCGCTACAGATACGCAGTATTTT; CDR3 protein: CASAAQPTATDTQYF
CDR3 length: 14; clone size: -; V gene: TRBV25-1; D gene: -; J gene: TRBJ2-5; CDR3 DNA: TGTGCCAGCAGTGAATATGGTCTAGGAGAGACCCAGTACTTC; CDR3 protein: CASSEYGLGETQYF
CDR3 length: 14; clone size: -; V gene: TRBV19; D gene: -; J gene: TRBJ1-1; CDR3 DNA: TGTGCCAGTATCGCGGTGGGCGGTCTCCGTCAAGCTTTCTTT; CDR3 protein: CASIAVGGLRQAFF
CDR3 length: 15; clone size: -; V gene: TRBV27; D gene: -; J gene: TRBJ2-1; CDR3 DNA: TGTGCCAGCAGCCGTCCCCAAACTCAATACAATGAGCAGTTCTTC; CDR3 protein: CASSRPQTQYNEQFF
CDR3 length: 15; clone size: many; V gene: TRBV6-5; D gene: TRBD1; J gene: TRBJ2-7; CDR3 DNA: TGTGCCAGCAGTTACCGGGACAGGGGGGGGTACGAGCAGTACTTC; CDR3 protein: CASSYRDRGGYEQYF
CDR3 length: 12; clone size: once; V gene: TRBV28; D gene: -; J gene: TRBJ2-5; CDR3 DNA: TGTGCCAGCGGGAGTGGGGCCGAGACCCAGTACTTC; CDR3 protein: CASGSGAETQYF
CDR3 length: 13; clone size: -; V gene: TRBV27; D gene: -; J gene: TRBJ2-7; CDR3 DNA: TGTGCCAGCAGTTTGAACAGGGTAGACGAGCAGTACTTC; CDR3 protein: CASSLNRVDEQYF
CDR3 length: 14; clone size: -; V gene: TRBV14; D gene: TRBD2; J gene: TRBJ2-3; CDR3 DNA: TGTGCCAGCAGCCCGACTAGCGGGAAAGATACGCAGTATTTT; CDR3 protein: CASSPTSGKDTQYF
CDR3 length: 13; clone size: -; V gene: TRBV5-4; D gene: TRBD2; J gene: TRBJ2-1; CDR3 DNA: TGTGCCAGCAGCTTGGTGGGGGGGAATGAGCAGTTCTTC; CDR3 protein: CASSLVGGNEQFF
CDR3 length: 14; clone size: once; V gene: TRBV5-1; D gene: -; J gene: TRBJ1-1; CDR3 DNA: TGCGCCAGCAGCCGCGCCGATAAAAACACTGAAGCTTTCTTT; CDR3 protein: CASSRADKNTEAFF
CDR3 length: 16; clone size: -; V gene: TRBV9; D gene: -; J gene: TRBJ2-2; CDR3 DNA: TGTGCCAGCAGCGTAGGAGGCTGGGCAGGGCCCGGGGAGCTGTTTTTT; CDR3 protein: CASSVGGWAGPGELFF
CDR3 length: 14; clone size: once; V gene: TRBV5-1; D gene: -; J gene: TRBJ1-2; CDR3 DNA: TGCGCCAGCAGCTTGACGACAGATAACTATGGCTACACCTTC; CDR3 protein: CASSLTTDNYGYTF
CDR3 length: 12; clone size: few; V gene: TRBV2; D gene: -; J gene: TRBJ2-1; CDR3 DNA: TGTGCCAGCAGAGTAGAGGGCGATGAGCAGTTCTTC; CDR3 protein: CASRVEGDEQFF
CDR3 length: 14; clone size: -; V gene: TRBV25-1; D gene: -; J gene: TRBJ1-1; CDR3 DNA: TGTGCCAGCAGTGAATATCCCCTTTATGTGGGAGCTTTCTTT; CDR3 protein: CASSEYPLYVGAFF
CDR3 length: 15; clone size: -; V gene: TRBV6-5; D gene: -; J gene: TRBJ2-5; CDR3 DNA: TGTGCCAGCACCCCCATAGGAGGTCGGAAAGAGACCCAGTACTTC; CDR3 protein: CASTPIGGRKETQYF
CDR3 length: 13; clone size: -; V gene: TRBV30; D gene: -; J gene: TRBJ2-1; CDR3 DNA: TGTGCCTGGAGCAGCGGACCCTACAATGAGCAGTTCTTC; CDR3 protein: CAWSSGPYNEQFF
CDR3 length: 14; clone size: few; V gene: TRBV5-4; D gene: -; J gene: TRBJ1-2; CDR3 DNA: TGTGCCAGCAGACTCGGGGGCGAAGGCTATGGCTACACCTTC; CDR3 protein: CASRLGGEGYGYTF
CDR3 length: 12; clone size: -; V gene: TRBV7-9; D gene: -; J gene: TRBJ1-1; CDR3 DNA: TGTGCCAGCATACCGGGGATGGGCGAAGCTTTCTTT; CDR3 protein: CASIPGMGEAFF
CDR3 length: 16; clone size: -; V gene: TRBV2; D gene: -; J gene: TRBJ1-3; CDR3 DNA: TGTGCCAGCAGCCCCGAATGGACAGCCTCTGGAAACACCATATATTTT; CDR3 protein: CASSPEWTASGNTIYF
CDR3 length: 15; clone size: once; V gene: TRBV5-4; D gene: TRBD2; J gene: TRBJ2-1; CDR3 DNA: TGTGCCAGCACCCCGCGGGGACTAGCGGGAGTTGAGCAGTTCTTC; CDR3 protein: CASTPRGLAGVEQFF
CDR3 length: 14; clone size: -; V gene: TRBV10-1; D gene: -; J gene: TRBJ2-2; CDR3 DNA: TGCGCCAGCAGTGAGTCCACCTGGGTCGGGGAGCTGTTTTTT; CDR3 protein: CASSESTWVGELFF
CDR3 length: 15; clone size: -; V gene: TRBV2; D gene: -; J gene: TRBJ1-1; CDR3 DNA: TGTGCCAGCAGTGATTCGAGAGGGACGAACACTGAAGCTTTCTTT; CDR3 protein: CASSDSRGTNTEAFF
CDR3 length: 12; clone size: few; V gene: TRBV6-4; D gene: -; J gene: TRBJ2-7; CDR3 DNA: TGTGCCAGCGCCGGTCACTCCTACGAGCAGTACTTC; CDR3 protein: CASAGHSYEQYF
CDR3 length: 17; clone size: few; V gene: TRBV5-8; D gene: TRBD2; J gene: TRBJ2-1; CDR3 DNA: TGTGCCAGCAGCAAATTTAGGACTAGCGGGAGAATCAATGAGCAGTTCTTC; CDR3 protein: CASSKFRTSGRINEQFF
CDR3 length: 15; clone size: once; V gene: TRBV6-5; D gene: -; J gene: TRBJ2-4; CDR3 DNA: TGTGCCAGCAGTTATGGTGGCAGACAGAAAAACATTCAGTACTTC; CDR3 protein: CASSYGGRQKNIQYF
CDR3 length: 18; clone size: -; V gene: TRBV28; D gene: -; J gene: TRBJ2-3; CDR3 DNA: TGTGCCGGAGGACAGAACCGAAACGGGCCAAGCGTGTCAGATACGCAGTATTTT; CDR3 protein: CAGGQNRNGPSVSDTQYF
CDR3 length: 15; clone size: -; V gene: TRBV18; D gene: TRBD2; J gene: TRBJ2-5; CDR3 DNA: TGTGCCAGCACACAAGCGGGGACTGCCGAGGAGACCCAGTACTTC; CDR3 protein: CASTQAGTAEETQYF
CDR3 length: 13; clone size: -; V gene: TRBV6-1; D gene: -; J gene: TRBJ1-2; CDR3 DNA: TGTGCCAGCAGTGGACTAGGATTCTCTGGCTACACCTTC; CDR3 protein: CASSGLGFSGYTF
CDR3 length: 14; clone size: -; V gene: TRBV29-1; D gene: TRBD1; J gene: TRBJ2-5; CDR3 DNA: TGCAGCACCGCCCGGGACAGGGGGCAGGAGACCCAGTACTTC; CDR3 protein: CSTARDRGQETQYF
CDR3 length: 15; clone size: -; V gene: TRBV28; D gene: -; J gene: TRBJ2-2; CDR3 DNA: TGTGCCAGCCTCGGGGCAAAACTAAACACCGGGGAGCTGTTTTTT; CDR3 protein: CASLGAKLNTGELFF
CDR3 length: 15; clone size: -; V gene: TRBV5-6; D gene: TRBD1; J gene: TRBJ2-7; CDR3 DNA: TGTGCCAGCAGCTTGGACCTGGGACAGAACCTCGAGCAGTACTTC; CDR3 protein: CASSLDLGQNLEQYF
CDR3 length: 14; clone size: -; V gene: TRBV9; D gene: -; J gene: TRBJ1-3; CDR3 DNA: TGTGCCAGCAGCGTAGGCGGGACTGGAAACACCATATATTTT; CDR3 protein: CASSVGGTGNTIYF
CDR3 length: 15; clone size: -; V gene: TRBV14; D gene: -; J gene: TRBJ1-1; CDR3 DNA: TGTGCCAGCAGCCCGACCCCACTTTTGGGCACTGAAGCTTTCTTT; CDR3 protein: CASSPTPLLGTEAFF
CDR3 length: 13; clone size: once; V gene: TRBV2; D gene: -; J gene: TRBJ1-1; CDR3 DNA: TGTGCCAGCAGTGACAGGGGGAACACTGAAGCTTTCTTT; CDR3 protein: CASSDRGNTEAFF
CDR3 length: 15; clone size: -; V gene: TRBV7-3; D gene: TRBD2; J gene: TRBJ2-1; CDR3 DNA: TGTGCCAGCAGCCTCCGGACTAGCGGGACGAATGAGCAGTTCTTC; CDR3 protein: CASSLRTSGTNEQFF
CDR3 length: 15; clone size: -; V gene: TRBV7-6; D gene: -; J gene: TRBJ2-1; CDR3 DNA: TGTGCCAGCAGCTCGCTCCCGACTTCCTACAATGAGCAGTTCTTC; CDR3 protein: CASSSLPTSYNEQFF
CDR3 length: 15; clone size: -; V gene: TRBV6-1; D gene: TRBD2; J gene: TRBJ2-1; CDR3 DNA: TGTGCCAGCAGTCCCATAGCGGGAGCCTACAATGAGCAGTTCTTC; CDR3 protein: CASSPIAGAYNEQFF
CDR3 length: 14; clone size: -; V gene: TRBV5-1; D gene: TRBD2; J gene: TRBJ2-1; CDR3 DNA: TGCGCCAGCAGGGTCGGCGGGAGAGTGAATGAGCAGTTCTTC; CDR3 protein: CASRVGGRVNEQFF
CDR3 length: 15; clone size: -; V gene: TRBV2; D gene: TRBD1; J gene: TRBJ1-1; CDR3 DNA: TGTGCCAGCAGTTTACAGGGGTTTCTGAACACTGAAGCTTTCTTT; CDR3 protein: CASSLQGFLNTEAFF
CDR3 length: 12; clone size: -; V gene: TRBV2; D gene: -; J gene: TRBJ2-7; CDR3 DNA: TGTGCCAGCACCCCTTCATGGAACGAGCAGTACTTC; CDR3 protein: CASTPSWNEQYF
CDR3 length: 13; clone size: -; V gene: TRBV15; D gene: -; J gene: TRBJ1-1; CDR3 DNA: TGTGCCACCAGCAGACAGCCGAACACTGAAGCTTTCTTT; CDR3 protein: CATSRQPNTEAFF
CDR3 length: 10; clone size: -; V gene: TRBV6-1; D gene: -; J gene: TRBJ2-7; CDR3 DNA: TGTGCCAGCAGGAACTACGAGCAGTACTTC; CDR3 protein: CASRNYEQYF
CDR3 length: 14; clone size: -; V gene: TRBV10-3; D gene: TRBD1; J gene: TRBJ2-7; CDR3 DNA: TGTGCCATCAGGGGGACAGAAGGCGACTACGAGCAGTACTTC; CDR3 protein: CAIRGTEGDYEQYF
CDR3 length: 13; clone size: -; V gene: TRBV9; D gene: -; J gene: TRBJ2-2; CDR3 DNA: TGTGCCAGCAGCTCGCGAAACGCCGGGGAGCTGTTTTTT; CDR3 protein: CASSSRNAGELFF
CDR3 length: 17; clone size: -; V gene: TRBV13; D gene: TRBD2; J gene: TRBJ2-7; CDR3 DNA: TGTGCCAGCAGCTTAAGCGGGATCACAGGCCCCGGGGCCGAGCAGTACTTC; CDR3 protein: CASSLSGITGPGAEQYF
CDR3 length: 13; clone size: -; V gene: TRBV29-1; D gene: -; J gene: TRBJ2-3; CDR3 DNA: TGCAGCGTTGAGGGGCGGTTCACAGATACGCAGTATTTT; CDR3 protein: CSVEGRFTDTQYF
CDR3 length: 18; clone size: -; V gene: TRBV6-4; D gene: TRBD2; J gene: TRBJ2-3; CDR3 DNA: TGTGCCAGCAGCCGTACTAGCGGGAGCGGAGTTTGGACAGATACGCAGTATTTT; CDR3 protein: CASSRTSGSGVWTDTQYF